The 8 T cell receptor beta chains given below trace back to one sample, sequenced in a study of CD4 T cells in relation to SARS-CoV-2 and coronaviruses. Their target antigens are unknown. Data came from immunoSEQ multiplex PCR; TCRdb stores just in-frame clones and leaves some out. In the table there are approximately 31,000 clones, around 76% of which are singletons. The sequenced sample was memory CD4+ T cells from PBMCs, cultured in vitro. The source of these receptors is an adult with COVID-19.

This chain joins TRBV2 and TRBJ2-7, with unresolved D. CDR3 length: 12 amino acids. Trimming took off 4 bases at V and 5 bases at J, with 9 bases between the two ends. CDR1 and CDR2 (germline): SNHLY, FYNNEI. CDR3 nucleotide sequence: TGTGCCAGCAGTGTAGAACAAAACGAGCAGTACTTC. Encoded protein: CASSVEQNEQYF.

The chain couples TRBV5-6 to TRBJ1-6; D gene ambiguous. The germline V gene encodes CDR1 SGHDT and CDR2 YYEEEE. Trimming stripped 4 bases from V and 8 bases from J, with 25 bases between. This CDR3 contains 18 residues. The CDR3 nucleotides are TGTGCCAGCAGCCCGACTCCCCCCCGGGGTGGCCGTCATTCACCCCTCCACTTT. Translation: CASSPTPPRGGRHSPLHF.

DNA for the CDR3: TGCGCCAGCAGCCGATATAGCGGGAGGGCTTGGGGCGAGCAGTACTTC. This translates into CASSRYSGRAWGEQYF. The rearrangement uses TRBV4-1 and TRBJ2-7; 11 bases align to TRBD2. The junction had 11 bases not matched to a gene; V was cut back by 4 bases and J by 6 bases. CDR3 length equals 16 residues. Germline CDR1 and CDR2: MGHRA and YSYEKL.

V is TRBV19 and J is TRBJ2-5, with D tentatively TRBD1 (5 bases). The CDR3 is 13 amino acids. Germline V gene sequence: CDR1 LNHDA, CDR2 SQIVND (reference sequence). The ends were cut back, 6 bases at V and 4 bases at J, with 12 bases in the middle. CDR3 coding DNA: TGTGCCAGTAGGGATACAGGAGTAGAGACCCAGTACTTC. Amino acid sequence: CASRDTGVETQYF.

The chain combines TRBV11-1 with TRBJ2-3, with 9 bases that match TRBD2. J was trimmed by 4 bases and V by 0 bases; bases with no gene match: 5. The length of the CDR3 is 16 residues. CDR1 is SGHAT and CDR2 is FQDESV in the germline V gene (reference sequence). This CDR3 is CASSLAGGRVPDTQYF. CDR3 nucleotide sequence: TGTGCCAGCAGCTTAGCCGGCGGGAGGGTCCCAGATACGCAGTATTTT.

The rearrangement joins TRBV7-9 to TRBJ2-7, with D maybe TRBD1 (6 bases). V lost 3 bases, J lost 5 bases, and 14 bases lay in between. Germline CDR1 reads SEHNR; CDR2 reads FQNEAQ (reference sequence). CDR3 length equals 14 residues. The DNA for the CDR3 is TGTGCCAGCAGCTTTCCTCTACAGGGCCACGAGCAGTACTTC. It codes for CASSFPLQGHEQYF.

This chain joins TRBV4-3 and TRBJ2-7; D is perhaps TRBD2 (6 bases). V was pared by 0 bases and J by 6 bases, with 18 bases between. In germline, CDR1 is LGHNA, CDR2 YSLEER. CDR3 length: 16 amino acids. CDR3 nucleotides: TGCGCCAGCAGCCAAGAGCGGCTAGCGTTAACCTGCGAGCAGTACTTC. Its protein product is CASSQERLALTCEQYF.

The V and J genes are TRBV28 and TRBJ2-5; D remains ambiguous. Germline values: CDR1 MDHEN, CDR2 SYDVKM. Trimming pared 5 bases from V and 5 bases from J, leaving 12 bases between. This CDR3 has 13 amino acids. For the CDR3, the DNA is TGTGCCAGCAGTACCCGCCCCAGGGAGACCCAGTACTTC. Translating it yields CASSTRPRETQYF.